This note documents a single T cell receptor beta chain sequence. Trimming shortened V by 7 bases and J by 6 bases, and 12 bases separated the two germline ends. CDR1 and CDR2 from the germline V gene are SQVTM and ANQGSEA. CDR3 size: 11 residues. TCRdb keeps only in-frame clones here, not all; method: immunoSEQ multiplex PCR. The sample records roughly 70,000 clones, around 90% being singletons. The sample originates from a study of T cell responses to AZD1222 COVID-19 vaccine. The material sequenced was peripheral blood, taken 28 days after the second dose of the MenACWY control vaccine. The V call is TRBV29-1, the J call TRBJ1-2; D is undetermined. The clonotype was recovered from an adult who received the MenACWY meningococcal vaccine as a control. For the CDR3, the DNA is TGCAGCGCCCTCCTCTACCATGGCTACACCTTC. Its protein product is CSALLYHGYTF.